This TCR beta chain was recorded in a study of cytomegalovirus exposure and HLA in healthy donors. V shed 7 bases and J shed 2 bases, with 8 bases lying between them. The CDR3 length is 12 residues. The germline V gene has CDR1 SGHDT and CDR2 YYEEEE. General study results and limits: An ancestry cluster, one associated with Asian ancestry, reportedly showed fewer N-insertions than the approximately 670-donor mean in a later analysis. Later analysis associated a missense DCLRE1C variant with TCR beta V- and J-gene trimming.

About this clone itself: Its antigen is currently unknown.

The PCR contained 60 Vbeta and 13 Jbeta primers. As originally analysed: In a later analysis, the count reached 80 million or so unique TCR beta chains, with 10 million to 11 million shared. The assay was immunoSEQ multiplex PCR, and TCRdb's table has in-frame clones only and misses some. That table is the source of V, J and clone size, and D and trimming were worked out from the DNA. The sample holds around 69,000 clones; roughly 67% are singletons and the top ten take about 7.6%. The chain recombines TRBV5-6 with TRBJ2-3, with D perhaps TRBD2 (7 bases). This TCR was recovered from a man aged 40-49 years in good health and CMV-seropositive. Source material: PBMCs. The CDR3 nucleotides read TGTGCCAGCGCGGGGGCCACAGATACGCAGTATTTT. Protein sequence: CASAGATDTQYF.